This TCR beta chain comes out of a study of blood T cell repertoires in COVID-19. Study summary: T cells, B-cell-depleted T cells, or PBMCs provided the cDNA or gDNA that served as material.

In the source study's methods: Scientists estimated how many nucleated cells there were by amplifying reference gene primers. Assay: immunoSEQ multiplex PCR; the TCRdb copy retains only in-frame clones and omits some. That table is the source of V, J and clone size, and D and trimming were worked out from the DNA. Altogether tens of thousands of clones are present, roughly 86% being singletons, with the ten largest covering 7.2%. Sequencing was done on a sample of peripheral blood. The clonotype comes from a human donor in a cohort sampled during active COVID-19.

CDR3 nucleotide sequence: TGTGCCAGCAGCGCGCCGACAGGGTTTGGCACCGGGGAGCTGTTTTTT. It specifies CASSAPTGFGTGELFF. V gene TRBV11-2 combines with J gene TRBJ2-2, with 7 bases identical to TRBD1. Germline CDR1 is SGHAT and CDR2 is FQNNGV. The CDR3 spans 16 residues. Trimming at V came to 5 bases and at J to 4 bases, leaving 10 bases not matched to a gene.